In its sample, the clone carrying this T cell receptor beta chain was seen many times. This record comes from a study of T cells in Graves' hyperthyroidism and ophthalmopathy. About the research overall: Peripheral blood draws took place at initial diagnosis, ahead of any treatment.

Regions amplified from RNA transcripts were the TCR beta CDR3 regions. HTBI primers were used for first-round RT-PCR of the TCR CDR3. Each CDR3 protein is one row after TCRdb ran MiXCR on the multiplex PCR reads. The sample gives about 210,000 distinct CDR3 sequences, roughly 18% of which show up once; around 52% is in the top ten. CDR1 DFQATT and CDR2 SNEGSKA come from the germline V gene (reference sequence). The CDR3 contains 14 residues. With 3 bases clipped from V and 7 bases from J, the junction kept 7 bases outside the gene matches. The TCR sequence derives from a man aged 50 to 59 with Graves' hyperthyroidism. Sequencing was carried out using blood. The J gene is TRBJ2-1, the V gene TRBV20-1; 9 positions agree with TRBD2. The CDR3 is CSARSSGGRNEQFF. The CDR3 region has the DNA TGCAGTGCTAGGAGTAGCGGGGGAAGGAATGAGCAGTTCTTC.